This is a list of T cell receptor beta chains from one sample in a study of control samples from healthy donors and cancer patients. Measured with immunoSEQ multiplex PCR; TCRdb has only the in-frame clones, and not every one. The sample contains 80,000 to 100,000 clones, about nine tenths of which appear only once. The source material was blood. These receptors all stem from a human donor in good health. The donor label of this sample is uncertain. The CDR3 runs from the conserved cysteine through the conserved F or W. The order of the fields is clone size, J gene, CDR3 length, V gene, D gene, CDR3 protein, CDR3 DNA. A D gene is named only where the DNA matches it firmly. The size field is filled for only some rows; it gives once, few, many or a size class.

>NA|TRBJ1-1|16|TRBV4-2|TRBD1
CASSQPGQGRGTEAFF
TGTGCCAGCAGCCAACCGGGACAGGGGAGAGGAACTGAAGCTTTCTTT
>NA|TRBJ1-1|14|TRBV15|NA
CATSRSRGSSEAFF
TGTGCCACCAGCAGGTCTAGAGGGTCGAGTGAAGCTTTCTTT
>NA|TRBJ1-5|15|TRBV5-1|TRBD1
CASSLDGRGTLPQHF
TGCGCCAGCAGCTTGGATGGCAGGGGGACTTTGCCCCAGCATTTT
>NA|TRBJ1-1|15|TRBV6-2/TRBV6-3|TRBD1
CASSYARGQGGEAFF
TGTGCCAGCAGTTATGCGCGAGGACAGGGCGGTGAAGCTTTCTTT
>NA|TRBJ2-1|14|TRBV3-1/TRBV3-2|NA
CASSQDARTREQFF
TGTGCCAGCAGCCAAGATGCTAGGACGCGTGAGCAGTTCTTC
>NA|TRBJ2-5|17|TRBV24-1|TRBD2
CATSDSGLADTQETQYF
TGTGCCACCAGTGATTCTGGACTAGCGGATACACAAGAGACCCAGTACTTC
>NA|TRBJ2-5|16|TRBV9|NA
CASSFRNSGDQETQYF
TGTGCCAGCAGCTTCCGAAATAGCGGAGATCAAGAGACCCAGTACTTC
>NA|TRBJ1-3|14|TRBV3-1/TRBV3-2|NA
CASSTRRSGNTIYF
TGTGCCAGCAGCACCCGTAGGTCTGGAAACACCATATATTTT
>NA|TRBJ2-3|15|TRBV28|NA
CASSITQGPTDTQYF
TGTGCCAGCAGTATAACACAGGGACCCACAGATACGCAGTATTTT
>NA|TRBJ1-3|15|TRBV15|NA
CATSRVGLSGNTIYF
TGTGCCACCAGCAGAGTCGGGCTCTCTGGAAACACCATATATTTT
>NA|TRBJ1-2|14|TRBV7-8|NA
CASSPTEGSYGYTF
TGTGCCAGCAGCCCAACGGAGGGAAGTTATGGCTACACCTTC
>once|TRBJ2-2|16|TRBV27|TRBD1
CASSLRDRGKAGELFF
TGTGCCAGCAGTTTACGGGACAGGGGGAAAGCCGGGGAGCTGTTTTTT
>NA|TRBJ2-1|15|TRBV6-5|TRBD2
CASSLRGGAFNEQFF
TGTGCCAGCAGTTTACGGGGGGGAGCGTTCAATGAGCAGTTCTTC
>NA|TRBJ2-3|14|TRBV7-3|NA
CASSLGGATDTQYF
TGTGCCAGCAGCTTAGGCGGGGCCACAGATACGCAGTATTTT
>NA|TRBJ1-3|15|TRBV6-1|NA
CASSDGVDSGNTIYF
TGTGCCAGCAGTGACGGAGTTGACTCTGGAAACACCATATATTTT
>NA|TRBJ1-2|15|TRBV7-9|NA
CASSRGGSANYGYTF
TGTGCCAGCAGCCGAGGGGGGTCGGCTAACTATGGCTACACCTTC
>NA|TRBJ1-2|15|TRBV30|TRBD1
CAWREWGDRVDGYTF
TGTGCCTGGAGAGAGTGGGGGGACAGGGTGGATGGCTACACCTTC
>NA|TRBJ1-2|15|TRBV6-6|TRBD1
CASSASTGGNYGYTF
TGTGCCAGCAGCGCCTCGACAGGGGGCAACTATGGCTACACCTTC
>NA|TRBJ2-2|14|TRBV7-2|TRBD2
CASSAGGGAGELFF
TGTGCCAGCAGCGCGGGGGGCGGTGCCGGGGAGCTGTTTTTT
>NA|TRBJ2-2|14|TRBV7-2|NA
CASSLFYRDGELFF
TGTGCCAGCAGCTTGTTTTACAGGGATGGGGAGCTGTTTTTT
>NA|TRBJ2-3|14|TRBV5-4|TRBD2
CASSGLANYKKQYF
TGTGCCAGCTCAGGACTAGCCAACTATAAAAAGCAGTATTTT
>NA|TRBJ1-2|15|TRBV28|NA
CASSLSPGTVYGYTF
TGTGCCAGCAGTTTATCCCCCGGGACGGTATATGGCTACACCTTC
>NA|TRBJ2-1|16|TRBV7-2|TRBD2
CASSRSASGTYNEQFF
TGTGCCAGCAGCCGGTCGGCTAGCGGAACCTACAATGAGCAGTTCTTC
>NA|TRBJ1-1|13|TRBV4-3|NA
CASSPQDSTEAFF
TGCGCCAGCAGCCCACAGGACAGCACTGAAGCTTTCTTT
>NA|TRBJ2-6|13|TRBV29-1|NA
CSVGISGANVLTF
TGCAGCGTTGGAATCTCTGGGGCCAACGTCCTGACTTTC
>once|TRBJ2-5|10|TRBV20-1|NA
CSAFRETQYF
TGCAGTGCCTTTCGGGAGACCCAGTACTTC
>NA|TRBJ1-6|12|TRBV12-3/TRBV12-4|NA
CASSPGYPPLHF
TGTGCCAGCAGTCCAGGGTATCCACCCCTCCACTTT
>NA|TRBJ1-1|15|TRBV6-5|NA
CASSYSGGVNTEAFF
TGTGCCAGCAGTTACTCAGGGGGTGTGAACACTGAAGCTTTCTTT
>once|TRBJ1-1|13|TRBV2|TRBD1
CASSERRGLRAFF
TGTGCCAGCAGTGAACGGAGGGGGCTGAGAGCTTTCTTT
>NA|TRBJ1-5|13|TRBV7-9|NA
CASSLGRDQPQHF
TGTGCCAGCAGCTTGGGAAGGGATCAGCCCCAGCATTTT
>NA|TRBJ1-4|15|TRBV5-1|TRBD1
CASSLEGTGDEKLFF
TGCGCCAGCAGCTTGGAGGGGACAGGTGATGAAAAACTGTTTTTT
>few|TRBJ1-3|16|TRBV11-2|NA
CASSRPSGGAGNTIYF
TGTGCCAGCAGCAGGCCCTCGGGGGGCGCTGGAAACACCATATATTTT
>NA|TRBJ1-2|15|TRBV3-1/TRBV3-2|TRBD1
CASSQVYRGQWGYTF
TGTGCCAGCAGCCAAGTGTACAGGGGGCAGTGGGGCTACACCTTC
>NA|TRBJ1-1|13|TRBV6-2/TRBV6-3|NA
CASSWGVLTEAFF
TGTGCCAGCAGTTGGGGGGTCCTCACTGAAGCTTTCTTT
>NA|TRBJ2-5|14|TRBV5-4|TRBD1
CASTRTGERETQYF
TGTGCCAGCACCAGGACAGGGGAGCGGGAGACCCAGTACTTC
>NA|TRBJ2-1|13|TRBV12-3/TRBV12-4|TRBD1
CASSWGTDNEQFF
TGTGCCAGCAGTTGGGGGACAGACAATGAGCAGTTCTTC
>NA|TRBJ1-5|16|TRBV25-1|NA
CASSPDKTGSNQPQHF
TGTGCCAGCAGTCCGGACAAGACCGGTAGCAATCAGCCCCAGCATTTT
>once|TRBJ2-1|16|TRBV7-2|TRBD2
CASSPFFAGGGNEQFF
TGTGCCAGCAGCCCTTTCTTTGCGGGGGGTGGGAATGAGCAGTTCTTC
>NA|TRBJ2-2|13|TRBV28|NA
CASSLSLPGELFF
TGTGCCAGCAGTTTATCTCTCCCCGGGGAGCTGTTTTTT
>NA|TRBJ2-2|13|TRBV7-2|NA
CASSSRRGWELFF
TGTGCCAGCAGCTCCCGGCGGGGTTGGGAGCTGTTTTTT